This note documents a single T cell receptor beta chain sequence. Antigen: not known. CDR1 SGHTA and CDR2 FQGNSA come from the germline V gene. The CDR3 is 14 residues long. Trimming took 8 bases from V and 1 from J; bases not matched to a gene: 0. The isolated RNA, all of it, was reverse transcribed, so expressed TCRB transcripts were what got sequenced. Clones were sequenced by immunoSEQ multiplex PCR, and TCRdb holds only the in-frame ones, with some missing. Here the sample spans about 41,000 clones, approximately 60% being singletons. The sample comes from a study of beta chain features in type 1 diabetes. Study observations and caveats: Cells expressing TCR highly could be over-represented by cDNA sequencing. Significant though moderate, a shortening of TCRB CDR3s appeared in all four CD4+ subsets of Type 1 diabetes patients.

In all sorted populations, purity surpassed 95%. This TCR came from a man aged 25 to 40 with type 1 diabetes. Some clones in this sample may be carry-over from other donors' samples. Sequenced input: Tregs from blood. The chain combines TRBV7-2 with TRBJ2-3; 13 bases line up with TRBD2. CDR3 bases: TGTGCCAGCGGGACTAGCGGGGGCACAGATACGCAGTATTTT. Translated, it gives CASGTSGGTDTQYF.